The 24 T cell receptor beta chains given below trace back to one sample, sequenced in a study of CD8 T cells in Susac syndrome. After extraction with the RNeasy kit, roughly 0.45 to 1 ug of the RNA was reverse transcribed using random hexamers. One entry per CDR3 protein, called by TCRdb with MiXCR from the immunoSEQ multiplex PCR reads. The sample contains under 85,000 distinct CDR3 sequences, approximately 96% of which appear only once. The sequenced material came from CD8+ T cells from PBMCs. The receptors shown here come from a human donor with multiple sclerosis.

The rearrangement uses TRBV7-8 and TRBJ2-7, with D possibly TRBD2 on 6 matching bases. Per germline, CDR1 SGHVS and CDR2 FQNEAQ. The CDR3 has 14 residues. The V gene lost 7 bases and the J gene lost 2 bases, with 15 bases spanning the gap. Written as DNA, the CDR3 is TGTGCCAGCACCGAGCCCGGGGGAACCTACGAGCAGTACTTC. It codes for CASTEPGGTYEQYF.

This chain uses TRBV18 with TRBJ2-3; weak D call: TRBD1 (5 bases). V was shortened by 0 bases and J by 2 bases, with 12 bases between the two germline ends. In germline, CDR1 is KGHSH, CDR2 LQKENI. The CDR3 has 16 residues. The DNA of the CDR3 is TGTGCCAGCTCACCACCGTATGACAGCCTCACAGATACGCAGTATTTT. It specifies CASSPPYDSLTDTQYF.

V gene TRBV13 combines with J gene TRBJ2-6; TRBD1 matches 10 bases. V lost 3 bases, J lost 3 bases, and 5 bases stayed unmatched. Germline lookup yields CDR1 PRHDT and CDR2 FYEKMQ (reference sequence). The CDR3 is 17 amino acids. DNA for the CDR3: TGTGCCAGCAGCTTGAAGACAGGGGGCCTTGGGGCCAACGTCCTGACTTTC. It yields the protein CASSLKTGGLGANVLTF.

The chain recombines TRBV11-3 with TRBJ2-3; D call uncertain. CDR1 and CDR2 from the germline V gene are SGHNT and YENEEA. V lost 4 bases and J 5 bases, leaving 10 bases between the germline ends. The CDR3 is 13 amino acids. The CDR3, as DNA: TGTGCCAGCAGCTCCCCGATGGGAGATACGCAGTATTTT. Protein product: CASSSPMGDTQYF.

The chain carries TRBV13 and TRBJ2-7; D is perhaps TRBD1 (6 bases). This CDR3 comprises 15 residues. The V end was cut by 3 bases, the J end by 2 bases, with 14 bases between. Germline-derived CDR1 and CDR2 are PRHDT and FYEKMQ (reference sequence). The CDR3 loop is CASSFFVDSPYEQYF. The CDR3 coding sequence is TGTGCCAGCAGCTTTTTTGTGGACAGTCCCTACGAGCAGTACTTC.

This clonotype occurred once. V and J are TRBV4-1 and TRBJ2-7; 8 bases agree with TRBD1. With V trimmed by 5 bases and J by 1 base, 4 bases remained unmatched. Germline CDR1 and CDR2: MGHRA and YSYEKL. The CDR3 sequence is 14 residues long. CDR3 in amino acids: CASSERTGSYEQYF. The CDR3 coding sequence is TGCGCCAGCAGCGAACGGACAGGGTCCTACGAGCAGTACTTC.

The chain uses TRBV2 and TRBJ2-5, with 8 bases identical to TRBD1. Germline V gene lookup returns CDR1 SNHLY and CDR2 FYNNEI. The CDR3 has 17 residues. Trimming removed 6 bases from V and 5 bases from J; junction bases left unmatched: 17. CDR3 protein: CASRPIVGQGGWETQYF. In DNA, the CDR3 is TGTGCCAGCAGACCCATCGTTGGACAGGGAGGTTGGGAGACCCAGTACTTC. The full variable domain, completed using reference TRBV2 and TRBJ2-5, is EPEVTQTPSHQVTQMGQEVILRCVPISNHLYFYWYRQILGQKVEFLVSFYNNEISEKSEIFDDQFSVERPDGSNFTLKIRSTKLEDSAMYFCASRPIVGQGGWETQYFGPGTRLLVL.

The rearrangement joins TRBV27 to TRBJ1-1; possible D gene TRBD1, 6 bases. Germline-derived CDR1 and CDR2 are MNHEY and SMNVEV (reference sequence). This CDR3 is built from 13 residues. V shed 5 bases and J shed 8 bases, with 15 bases lying between them. The CDR3 reads CASSPDGGNEAFF. The CDR3 coding sequence is TGTGCCAGCAGTCCCGATGGGGGCAACGAAGCTTTCTTT.

The V gene is TRBV3-1, the J gene TRBJ2-3; perhaps D is TRBD1 or TRBD2 (5 bases each). Trimming took 3 bases from V and 4 from J, leaving 11 bases between them. The V gene's germline CDR1 is LGHDT and CDR2 YNNKEL (reference sequence). The CDR3 consists of 14 residues. The CDR3 nucleotides are TGTGCCAGCAGCCAGGACTCAGGGCCAGATACGCAGTATTTT. This codes for CASSQDSGPDTQYF.

The V gene is TRBV3-1, the J gene TRBJ2-1; 8 positions match TRBD1. The V gene end was trimmed by 1 base and the J gene end by 3 bases; junction bases not matched to a gene: 8. There are 17 residues in the CDR3. Germline V gene data show CDR1 as LGHDT and CDR2 as YNNKEL (reference sequence). The CDR3 DNA reads as TGTGCCAGCAGCCAAGTTCACGCAGGACAGGGCTACAATGAGCAGTTCTTC. It yields the protein CASSQVHAGQGYNEQFF.

The chain couples TRBV7-9 to TRBJ2-5; tentatively, D is TRBD1 (6 bases). CDR1 and CDR2 from the germline V gene are SEHNR and FQNEAQ (reference sequence). CDR3 size: 13 residues. Trimming took 6 bases from V and 9 from J, leaving 17 bases between them. Written as DNA, the CDR3 is TGTGCCAGCAGGTCCGGGACATCAGGGGCCCAGTACTTC. This sequence encodes CASRSGTSGAQYF.

The chain carries TRBV27 and TRBJ2-5; the D is unclear. CDR3 length equals 15 residues. Germline V gene data show CDR1 as MNHEY and CDR2 as SMNVEV (reference sequence). V dropped 8 bases and J dropped 1 base, with 17 bases sitting between them. The CDR3 DNA reads as TGTGCCAGCCGCCCGGACCTGATACTCCAAGAGACCCAGTACTTC. Its translation: CASRPDLILQETQYF.

In this sample, this clonotype turned up once. J is TRBJ2-3 and V is TRBV3-1; D ambiguous. V lost 1 base and J lost 5, with 7 bases in between. This CDR3 spans 13 amino acids. Germline CDR1 LGHDT, CDR2 YNNKEL (reference sequence). The DNA of the CDR3 is TGTGCCAGCAGCCAAGTTAGGGAAGATACGCAGTATTTT. It encodes CASSQVREDTQYF.

The chain is built from TRBV7-9 and TRBJ1-1, with D possibly matching TRBD1 (5 bases). The germline V gene has CDR1 SEHNR and CDR2 FQNEAQ (reference sequence). This CDR3 contains 14 residues. The ends were cut back, 5 bases at V and 1 base at J, with 11 bases in the middle. Here the CDR3 reads CASSGATANTEAFF. Here the CDR3 DNA reads TGTGCCAGCAGCGGAGCGACAGCGAACACTGAAGCTTTCTTT.

This chain uses TRBV20-1 with TRBJ2-7, with TRBD2 matching 7 bases. V lost 0 bases, J lost 3 bases, and 11 bases stayed unmatched. The CDR3 consists of 16 residues. Per germline, CDR1 DFQATT and CDR2 SNEGSKA (reference sequence). The CDR3 loop is CSARDISGTLFYEQYF. The DNA for the CDR3 is TGCAGTGCTAGAGACATCAGCGGGACGCTCTTCTACGAGCAGTACTTC.

The V call is TRBV27, the J call TRBJ2-1; 8 bases are a match to TRBD2. CDR3 length: 15 residues. The germline V gene has CDR1 MNHEY and CDR2 SMNVEV (reference sequence). Trimming cost V 6 bases and J 8 bases; bases outside gene matches: 12. The CDR3 is CASSPGTSVSDEQFF. For the CDR3, the DNA is TGTGCCAGCAGCCCCGGGACTAGTGTTTCCGATGAGCAGTTCTTC.

The chain carries TRBV20-1 and TRBJ1-1; D call uncertain. Germline V gene sequence: CDR1 DFQATT, CDR2 SNEGSKA (reference sequence). V lost 6 bases, J lost 11 bases, and 25 bases lay in between. The CDR3 has 14 residues. CDR3 DNA: TGCAGTGCCAATGACCCTCATCTCAGGCATGGGGCTTTCTTT. It is translated as CSANDPHLRHGAFF.

The CDR3 DNA reads as TGCAGTGCTAGAGATCTCGAAGGGACAGGGGACAACACCGGGGAGCTGTTTTTT. Translating it yields CSARDLEGTGDNTGELFF. This rearrangement joins TRBV20-1 to TRBJ2-2, with 10 bases matching TRBD1. V was pared by 0 bases and J by 2 bases, with 9 bases of the junction left unmatched. The CDR3 extends over 18 amino acids. Germline assignment: CDR1 DFQATT and CDR2 SNEGSKA (reference sequence).

This chain links TRBV6-2 or TRBV6-3 with TRBJ2-5; 14 nucleotides line up with TRBD2. Germline CDR1 is MNHEY and CDR2 is SVGEGT. The CDR3 consists of 15 residues. V shed 10 bases, J shed 7 bases, and the junction held 11 bases outside the gene matches. This chain's CDR3 is CATHRGLAGVGTQYF. The CDR3 DNA reads TGTGCCACTCACCGGGGACTAGCGGGAGTTGGGACCCAGTACTTC.

The J gene is TRBJ2-7, the V gene TRBV11-2, with 7 bases that match TRBD2. J lost 2 bases, V lost 5 bases, and 6 bases had no gene match. This CDR3 has 14 residues. Looked up from germline, CDR1 is SGHAT and CDR2 is FQNNGV. CDR3 sequence reads: CASSIGTTTYEQYF. CDR3 in DNA: TGTGCCAGCAGCATTGGGACTACGACCTACGAGCAGTACTTC.

V and J are TRBV5-4 and TRBJ1-2; the D gene is possibly TRBD1 (5 bases). This CDR3 comprises 15 residues. Deletions cut 1 base from V and 2 bases from J, with 12 bases between. Germline V lookup: CDR1 SGHNT, CDR2 YYREEE (reference sequence). CDR3 in DNA: TGTGCCAGCAGCTTGCCGGGGGATCCCAACTATGGCTACACCTTC. Its translation: CASSLPGDPNYGYTF.

This rearrangement joins TRBV7-3 to TRBJ2-3; D is possibly TRBD1 (5 bases). Per germline, CDR1 SGHTA and CDR2 FQGTGA. The CDR3 sequence is 15 residues long. Trimming shortened V by 5 bases and J by 2 bases, and 14 bases separated the two germline ends. In nucleotides, the CDR3 is TGTGCCAGCAGCCAAACGTTGGACAACACAGATACGCAGTATTTT. It codes for CASSQTLDNTDTQYF.

This clonotype was detected a few times. The J gene is TRBJ1-5, the V gene TRBV27; a possible D gene is TRBD1 (6 bases). Looked up from germline, CDR1 is MNHEY and CDR2 is SMNVEV (reference sequence). The ends were cut back, 2 bases at V and 4 bases at J, with 6 bases in the middle. CDR3 size: 13 residues. CDR3 nucleotide sequence: TGTGCCAGCAGTTTACAGGGGAATCAGCCCCAGCATTTT. Protein: CASSLQGNQPQHF.

This chain links TRBV9 with TRBJ1-5; D unclear. Trimming removed 3 bases at V and 3 bases at J, with 7 bases between. This CDR3 has 13 residues. Germline-derived CDR1 and CDR2 are SGDLS and YYNGEE. This chain's CDR3 is CASSARPNQPQHF. The CDR3 DNA is TGTGCCAGCAGCGCCCGGCCCAATCAGCCCCAGCATTTT.